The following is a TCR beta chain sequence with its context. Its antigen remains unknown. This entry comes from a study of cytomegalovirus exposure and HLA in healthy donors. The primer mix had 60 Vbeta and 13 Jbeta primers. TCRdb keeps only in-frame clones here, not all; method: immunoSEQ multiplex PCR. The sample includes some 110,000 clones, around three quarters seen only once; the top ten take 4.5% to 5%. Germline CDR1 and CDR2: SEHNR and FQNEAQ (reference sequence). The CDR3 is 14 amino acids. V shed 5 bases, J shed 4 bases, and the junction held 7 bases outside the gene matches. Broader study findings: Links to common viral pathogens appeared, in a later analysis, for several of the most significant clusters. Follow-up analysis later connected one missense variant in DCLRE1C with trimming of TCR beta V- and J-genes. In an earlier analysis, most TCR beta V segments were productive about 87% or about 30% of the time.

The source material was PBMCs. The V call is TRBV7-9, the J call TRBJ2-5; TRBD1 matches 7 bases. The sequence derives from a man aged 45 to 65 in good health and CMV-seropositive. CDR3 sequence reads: CASSARQGRETQYF. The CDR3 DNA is TGTGCCAGCAGCGCGCGACAGGGACGAGAGACCCAGTACTTC. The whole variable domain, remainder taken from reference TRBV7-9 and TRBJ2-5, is DTGVSQNPRHKITKRGQNVTFRCDPISEHNRLYWYRQTLGQGPEFLTYFQNEAQLEKSRLLSDRFSAERPKGSFSTLEIQRTEQGDSAMYLCASSARQGRETQYFGPGTRLLVL.